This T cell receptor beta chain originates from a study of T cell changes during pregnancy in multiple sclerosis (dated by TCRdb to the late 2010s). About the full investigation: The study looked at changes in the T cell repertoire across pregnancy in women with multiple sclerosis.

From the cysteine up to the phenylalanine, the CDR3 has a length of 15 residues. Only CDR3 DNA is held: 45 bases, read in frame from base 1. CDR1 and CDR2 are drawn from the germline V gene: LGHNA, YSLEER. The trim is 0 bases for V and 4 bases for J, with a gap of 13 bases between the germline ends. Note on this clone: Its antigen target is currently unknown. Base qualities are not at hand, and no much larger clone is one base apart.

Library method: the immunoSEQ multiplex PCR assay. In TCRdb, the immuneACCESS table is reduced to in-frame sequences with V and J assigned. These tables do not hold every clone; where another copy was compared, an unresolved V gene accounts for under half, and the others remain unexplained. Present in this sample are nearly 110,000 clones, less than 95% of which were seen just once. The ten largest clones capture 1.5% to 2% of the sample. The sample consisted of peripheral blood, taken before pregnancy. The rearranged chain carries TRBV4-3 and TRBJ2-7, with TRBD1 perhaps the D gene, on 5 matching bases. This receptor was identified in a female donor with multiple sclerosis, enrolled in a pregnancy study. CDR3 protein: CASSQEDRAYYEQYF. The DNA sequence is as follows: TGCGCCAGCAGCCAAGAAGACAGAGCTTATTACGAGCAGTACTTC.